This TCR beta chain was identified in a study of Tregs in tolerant kidney transplant recipients (dated by TCRdb to about 2019). Broadly, across the study: TCRbeta sequencing was used in the study to identify donor-specific regulatory T cells before combined kidney and bone marrow transplantation, and the identified cells were then tracked after transplant. Study-wide findings and limitations: Because the study included only a small number of patients, the results must be confirmed in larger populations and under other immunosuppression protocols. Expanding Tregs with activated donor B cells appeared to identify the most biologically relevant and donor-specific TCRbeta repertoire. In tolerant patients, the expansion of donor-specific Tregs was greater than global Treg expansion, suggesting that the expansion was antigen-driven rather than nonspecific. Biological reproducibility was not directly addressed, though technical replication error appeared minimal. For some patients the PCR primers changed over time, which made it impossible to compare the samples from those patients at the nucleotide level.

The CDR3 measures 13 amino acids from cysteine to phenylalanine. The kept DNA is CDR3 alone, 39 bases in frame from the first base. CDR1 SQVTM and CDR2 ANQGSEA were looked up in the germline V gene. The V end loses 5 bases and the J end loses 4 bases, and a stretch of 14 bases separates them. Comment on this clone: The specificity of this receptor is unknown. Per-base qualities were not stored, and no clone one base away is much larger.

Sample time point, as interpreted from the label and publication: 6 months after combined kidney and bone marrow transplant. The transplants used related donors along with nonmyeloablative bone marrow transplantation, and in the human trials mixed chimerism was transient. Unstimulated Tregs (CD4+CD25+CD127-), CD4+ non-Tregs (CD4+CD25-), CD4 and CD8 cells were FACS-sorted from thawed PBMCs. The patients were 4 recipients of combined kidney and bone marrow transplants from the ITN036ST trial, and samples were available only for these trial subjects. Healthy control blood was separated into PBMCs by Ficoll density gradient and cryopreserved, and patient PBMCs were collected both before and after transplant. For TCRbeta CDR3 sequencing, genomic DNA from the sorted cells was extracted using the QIAGEN DNeasy Blood and Tissue Kit. High-throughput TCRbeta CDR3 sequencing, including PCR amplification with bias correction and internal controls, was performed commercially through immunoSEQ. From the authors' description of their analysis: Unique productive TCRbeta sequences were defined by CDR3 nucleotide sequence where primers matched, otherwise by CDR3 amino acid sequence with Vbeta and Jbeta genes. To correct for sorting error, sequences found in more than one sorted population at a frequency ratio of 2:1 or less were discarded, and the remaining shared sequences were assigned to the population with the higher frequency. Sequences were defined as donor-reactive when expanded at least 5-fold in CFSE-low cells versus unstimulated cells and present at a frequency of at least 0.01% in CFSE-low cells. Jensen-Shannon divergence calculated on the top 100 TCRbeta sequences ranked by frequency was used to measure repertoire divergence. For samples with multiple sequencing runs, sorting error was corrected in each run separately before the runs were combined. The table was pulled from immuneACCESS by TCRdb, which kept in-frame rearrangements only. Such tables lose some clones; where checked, under half of the loss comes from unresolved V genes, and the rest has no known cause. V, J and clone size are those of that table, while D and trimming were read from the DNA. The sample contains 55,000 to 75,000 clones, about 90% of them found a single time. The ten top clones hold 3.8% of the sample.

The rearrangement combines TRBV29-1 with TRBJ2-5; TRBD2 is a weak D gene call, 6 bases matching. The sequence derives from a human patient who received a combined kidney and bone marrow transplant. After a transplant, some T cells may be the graft donor's own cells. The sample consisted of CD4+ T cells from blood (PBMCs), taken 6 months after the transplant. The CDR3 amino acid sequence is: CSVQRRDRETQYF. The sequence in DNA is TGCAGCGTTCAGCGGCGGGATAGAGAGACCCAGTACTTC.